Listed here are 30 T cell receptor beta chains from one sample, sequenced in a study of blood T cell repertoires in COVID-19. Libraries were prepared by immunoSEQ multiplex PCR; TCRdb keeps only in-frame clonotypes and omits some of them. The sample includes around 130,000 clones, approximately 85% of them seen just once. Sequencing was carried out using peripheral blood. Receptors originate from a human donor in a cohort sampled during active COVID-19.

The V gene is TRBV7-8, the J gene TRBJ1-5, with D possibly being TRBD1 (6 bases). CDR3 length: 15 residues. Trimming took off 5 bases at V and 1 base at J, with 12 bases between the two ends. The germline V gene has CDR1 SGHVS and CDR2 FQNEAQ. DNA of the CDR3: TGTGCCAGCAGCCCCTTGGGGGCAAGCAATCAGCCCCAGCATTTT. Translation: CASSPLGASNQPQHF.

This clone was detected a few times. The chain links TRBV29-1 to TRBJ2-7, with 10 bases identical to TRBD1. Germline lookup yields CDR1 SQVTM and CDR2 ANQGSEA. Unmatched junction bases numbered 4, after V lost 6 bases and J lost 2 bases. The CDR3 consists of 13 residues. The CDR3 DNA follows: TGCAGCGTCCGACAGGGGGCTCCCTACGAGCAGTACTTC. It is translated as CSVRQGAPYEQYF.

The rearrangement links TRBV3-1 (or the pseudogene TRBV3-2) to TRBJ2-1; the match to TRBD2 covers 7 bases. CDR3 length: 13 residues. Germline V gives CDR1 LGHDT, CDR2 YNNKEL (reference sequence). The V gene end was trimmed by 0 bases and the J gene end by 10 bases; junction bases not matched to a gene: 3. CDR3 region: CASSQESRGEQFF. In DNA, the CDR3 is TGTGCCAGCAGCCAAGAATCGCGGGGGGAGCAGTTCTTC.

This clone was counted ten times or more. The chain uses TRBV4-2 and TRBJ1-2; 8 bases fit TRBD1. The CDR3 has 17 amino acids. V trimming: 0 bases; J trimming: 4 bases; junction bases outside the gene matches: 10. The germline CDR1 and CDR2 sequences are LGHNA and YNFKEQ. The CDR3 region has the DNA TGTGCCAGCAGCCAAGACTCCGGGACAGGCGAGATCTATGGCTACACCTTC. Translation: CASSQDSGTGEIYGYTF.

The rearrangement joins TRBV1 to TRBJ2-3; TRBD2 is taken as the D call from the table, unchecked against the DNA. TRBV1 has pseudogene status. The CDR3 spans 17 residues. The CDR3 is CTSSQGTSGHVTGTQYF. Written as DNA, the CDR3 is TGCACCAGCAGCCAAGGAACTAGCGGGCATGTCACTGGGACGCAGTATTTT.

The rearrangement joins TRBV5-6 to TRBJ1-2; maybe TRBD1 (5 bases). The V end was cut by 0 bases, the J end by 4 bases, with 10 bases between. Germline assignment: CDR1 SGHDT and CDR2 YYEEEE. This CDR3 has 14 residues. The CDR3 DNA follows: TGTGCCAGCAGCTTGGGACAGTACCTCTATGGCTACACCTTC. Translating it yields CASSLGQYLYGYTF.

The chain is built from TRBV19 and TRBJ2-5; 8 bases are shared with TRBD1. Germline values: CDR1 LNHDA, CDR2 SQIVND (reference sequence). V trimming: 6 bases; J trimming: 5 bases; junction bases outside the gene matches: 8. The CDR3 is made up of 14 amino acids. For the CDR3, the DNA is TGTGCCAGTAGCCAGGGGGCTGGAAGGGAGACCCAGTACTTC. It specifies CASSQGAGRETQYF.

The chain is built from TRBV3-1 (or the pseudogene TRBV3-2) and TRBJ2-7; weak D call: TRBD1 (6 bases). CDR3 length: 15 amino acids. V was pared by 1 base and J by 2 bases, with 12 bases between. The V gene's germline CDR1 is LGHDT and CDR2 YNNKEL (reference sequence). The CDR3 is CASSQVGDKTYEQYF. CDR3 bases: TGTGCCAGCAGCCAAGTGGGGGACAAGACCTACGAGCAGTACTTC.

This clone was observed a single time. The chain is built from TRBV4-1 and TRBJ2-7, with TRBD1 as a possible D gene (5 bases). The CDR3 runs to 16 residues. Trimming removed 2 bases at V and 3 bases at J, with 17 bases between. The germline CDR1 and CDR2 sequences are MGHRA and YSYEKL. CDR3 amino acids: CASSQTSTEASYEQYF. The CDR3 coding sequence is TGCGCCAGCAGCCAAACCTCGACAGAGGCTAGCTACGAGCAGTACTTC.

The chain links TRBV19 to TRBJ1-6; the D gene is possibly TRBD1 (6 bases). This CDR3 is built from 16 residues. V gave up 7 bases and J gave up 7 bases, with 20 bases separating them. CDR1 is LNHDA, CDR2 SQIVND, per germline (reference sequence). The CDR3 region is CASTAAPTGLNSPLHF. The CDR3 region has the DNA TGTGCCAGTACCGCAGCTCCGACAGGCTTAAATTCACCCCTCCACTTT.

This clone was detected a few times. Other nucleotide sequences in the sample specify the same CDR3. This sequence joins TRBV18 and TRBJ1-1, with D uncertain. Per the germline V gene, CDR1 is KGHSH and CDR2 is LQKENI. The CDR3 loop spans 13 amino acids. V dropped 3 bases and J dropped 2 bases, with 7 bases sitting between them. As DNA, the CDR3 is TGTGCCAGCTCACCCGAGTTAAACACTGAAGCTTTCTTT. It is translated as CASSPELNTEAFF.

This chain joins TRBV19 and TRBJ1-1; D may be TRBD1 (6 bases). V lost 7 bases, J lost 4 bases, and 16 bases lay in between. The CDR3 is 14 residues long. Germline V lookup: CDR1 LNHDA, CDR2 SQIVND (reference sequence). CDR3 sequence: CASTPSTGITEAFF. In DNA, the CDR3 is TGTGCCAGTACTCCCTCCACAGGGATCACTGAAGCTTTCTTT.

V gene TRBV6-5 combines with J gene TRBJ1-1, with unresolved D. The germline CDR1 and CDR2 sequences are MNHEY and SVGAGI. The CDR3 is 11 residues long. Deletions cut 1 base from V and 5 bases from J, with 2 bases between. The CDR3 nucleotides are TGTGCCAGCAGTTACTTAACTGAAGCTTTCTTT. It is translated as CASSYLTEAFF.

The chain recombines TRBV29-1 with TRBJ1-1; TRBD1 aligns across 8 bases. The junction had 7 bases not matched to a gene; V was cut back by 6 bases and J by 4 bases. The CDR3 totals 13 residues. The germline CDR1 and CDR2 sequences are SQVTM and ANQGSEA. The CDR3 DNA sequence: TGCAGCGTGCAGGGGGCGGCCAGCACTGAAGCTTTCTTT. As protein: CSVQGAASTEAFF.

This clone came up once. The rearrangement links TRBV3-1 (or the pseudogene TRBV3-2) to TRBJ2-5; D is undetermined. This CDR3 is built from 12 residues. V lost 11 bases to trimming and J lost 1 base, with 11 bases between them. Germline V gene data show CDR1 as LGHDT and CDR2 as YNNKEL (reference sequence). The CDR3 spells CAARGIQETQYF. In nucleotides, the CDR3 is TGTGCCGCAAGAGGTATCCAAGAGACCCAGTACTTC.

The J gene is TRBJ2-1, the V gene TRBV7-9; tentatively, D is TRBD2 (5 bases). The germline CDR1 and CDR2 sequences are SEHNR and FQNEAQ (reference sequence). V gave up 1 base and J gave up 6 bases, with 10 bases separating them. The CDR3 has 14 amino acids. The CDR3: CASSLDSSINEQFF. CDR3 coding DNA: TGTGCCAGCAGCTTAGATTCTAGCATCAATGAGCAGTTCTTC.

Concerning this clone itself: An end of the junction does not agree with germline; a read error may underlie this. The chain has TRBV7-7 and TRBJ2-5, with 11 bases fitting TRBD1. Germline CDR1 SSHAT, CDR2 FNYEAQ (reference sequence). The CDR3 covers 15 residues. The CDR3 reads CASSSPGTGGETQYF. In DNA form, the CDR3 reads TGTGCTAGCAGCTCCCCCGGGACAGGGGGAGAGACCCAGTACTTC.

The CDR3 sequence: CATSRDLAGATYEQYF. The DNA of the CDR3 is TGTGCCACCAGCAGAGATCTGGCGGGGGCCACCTACGAGCAGTACTTC. The chain is built from TRBV15 and TRBJ2-7; D may be TRBD2 (7 bases). Germline V CDR1 and CDR2: LNHNV, YYDKDF (reference sequence). V gave up 0 bases and J gave up 2 bases, with 14 bases separating them. This CDR3 is built from 16 residues. The variable domain in full, completed from reference TRBV15 and TRBJ2-7, reads DAMVIQNPRYQVTQFGKPVTLSCSQTLNHNVMYWYQQKSSQAPKLLFHYYDKDFNNEADTPDNFQSRRPNTSFCFLDIRSPGLGDTAMYLCATSRDLAGATYEQYFGPGTRLTVT.

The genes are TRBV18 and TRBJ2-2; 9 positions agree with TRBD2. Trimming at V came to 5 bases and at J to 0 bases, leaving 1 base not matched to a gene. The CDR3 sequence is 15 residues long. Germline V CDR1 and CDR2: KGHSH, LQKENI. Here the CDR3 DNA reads TGTGCCAGCTCAGTAGCGGGAGCGAACACCGGGGAGCTGTTTTTT. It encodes CASSVAGANTGELFF.

This chain's CDR3 is CASSWRDTQYF. CDR3 DNA sequence: TGTGCCAGCAGTTGGAGAGATACGCAGTATTTT. The J gene is TRBJ2-3, the V gene TRBV5-6, with D uncertain. Germline CDR1 reads SGHDT; CDR2 reads YYEEEE. This CDR3 region has 11 residues. The ends were cut back, 5 bases at V and 5 bases at J, with 6 bases in the middle. The variable domain in full, with the rest retrieved from reference TRBV5-6 and TRBJ2-3, is DAGVTQSPTHLIKTRGQQVTLRCSPKSGHDTVSWYQQALGQGPQFIFQYYEEEERQRGNFPDRFSGHQFPNYSSELNVNALLLGDSALYLCASSWRDTQYFGPGTRLTVL.

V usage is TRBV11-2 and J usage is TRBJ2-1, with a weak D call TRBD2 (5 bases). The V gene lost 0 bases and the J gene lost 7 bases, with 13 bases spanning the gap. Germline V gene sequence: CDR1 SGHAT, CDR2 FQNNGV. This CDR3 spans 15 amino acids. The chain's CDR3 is CASSLDLTTANEQFF. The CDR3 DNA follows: TGTGCCAGCAGCTTAGATCTGACTACCGCGAATGAGCAGTTCTTC.

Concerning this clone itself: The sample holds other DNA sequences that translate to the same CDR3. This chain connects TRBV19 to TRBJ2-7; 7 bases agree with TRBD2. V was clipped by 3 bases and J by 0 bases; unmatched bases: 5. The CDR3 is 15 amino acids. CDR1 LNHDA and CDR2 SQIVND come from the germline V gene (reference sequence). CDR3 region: CASSILPGGSYEQYF. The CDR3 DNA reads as TGTGCCAGTAGTATTCTACCGGGGGGCTCCTACGAGCAGTACTTC.

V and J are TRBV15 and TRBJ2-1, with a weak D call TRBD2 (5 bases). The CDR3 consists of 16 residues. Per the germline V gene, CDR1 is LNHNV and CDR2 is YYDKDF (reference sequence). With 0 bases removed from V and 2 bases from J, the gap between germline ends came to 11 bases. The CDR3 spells CATSRDLAFPYNEQFF. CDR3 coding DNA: TGTGCCACCAGCAGAGATCTAGCTTTCCCCTACAATGAGCAGTTCTTC.

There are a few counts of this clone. The CDR3 loop reads CASIRTGGNPIEQYF. In nucleotides, the CDR3 is TGTGCCAGCATCCGGACAGGCGGCAACCCTATAGAGCAGTACTTC. V gene TRBV6-5 combines with J gene TRBJ2-7; 7 nucleotides line up with TRBD1. This CDR3 has 15 amino acids. V lost 7 bases to trimming and J lost 7 bases; unmatched junction nucleotides: 16. Per the germline V gene, CDR1 is MNHEY and CDR2 is SVGAGI.

In nucleotides, the CDR3 is TGTGCCAGCAGCTTTAATAGGGACAGCAACTATGGCTACACCTTC. It specifies CASSFNRDSNYGYTF. The genes are TRBV5-4 and TRBJ1-2; 7 bases map to TRBD1. Germline V gives CDR1 SGHNT, CDR2 YYREEE (reference sequence). This CDR3 is built from 15 residues. Trimming removed 2 bases from V and 2 bases from J; junction bases left unmatched: 6.

CDR3 amino acids: CASSRVGQTFSYEQYF. CDR3 in DNA: TGTGCCAGCAGCCGAGTAGGACAGACCTTCTCCTACGAGCAGTACTTC. V and J are TRBV6-6 and TRBJ2-7, with TRBD1 as a possible D gene (6 bases). CDR1 and CDR2 (germline): MNHNY, SVGAGI (reference sequence). The CDR3 consists of 16 residues. The V end lost 6 bases, the J end lost 0 bases, and 18 bases lay between the germline ends.

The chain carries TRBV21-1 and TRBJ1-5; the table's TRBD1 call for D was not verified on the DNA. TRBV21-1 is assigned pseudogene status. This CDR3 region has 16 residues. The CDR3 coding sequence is TGTGCCAGCAGCAAGGTCAAGGGGCCAAGCAATCAGCCCCAGCATTTT. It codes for CASSKVKGPSNQPQHF.

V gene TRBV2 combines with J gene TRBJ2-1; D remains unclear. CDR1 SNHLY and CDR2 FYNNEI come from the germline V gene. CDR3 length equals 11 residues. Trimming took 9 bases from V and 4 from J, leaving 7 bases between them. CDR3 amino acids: CASVLYNEQFF. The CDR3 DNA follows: TGTGCCAGTGTTTTATACAATGAGCAGTTCTTC.

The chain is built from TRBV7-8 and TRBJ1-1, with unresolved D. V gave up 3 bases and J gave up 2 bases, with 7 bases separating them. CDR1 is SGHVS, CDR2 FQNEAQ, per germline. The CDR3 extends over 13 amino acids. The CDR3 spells CASSLSRNTEAFF. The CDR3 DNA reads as TGTGCCAGCAGCTTGTCGCGAAACACTGAAGCTTTCTTT.

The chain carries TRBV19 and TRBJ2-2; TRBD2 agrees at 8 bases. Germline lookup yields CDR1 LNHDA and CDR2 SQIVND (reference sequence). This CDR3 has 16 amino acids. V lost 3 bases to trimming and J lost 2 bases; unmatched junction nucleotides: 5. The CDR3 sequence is CASSITGGSNTGELFF. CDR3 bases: TGTGCCAGTAGTATTACGGGGGGGTCTAACACCGGGGAGCTGTTTTTT. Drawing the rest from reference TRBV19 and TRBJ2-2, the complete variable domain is DGGITQSPKYLFRKEGQNVTLSCEQNLNHDAMYWYRQDPGQGLRLIYYSQIVNDFQKGDIAEGYSVSREKKESFPLTVTSAQKNPTAFYLCASSITGGSNTGELFFGEGSRLTVL.